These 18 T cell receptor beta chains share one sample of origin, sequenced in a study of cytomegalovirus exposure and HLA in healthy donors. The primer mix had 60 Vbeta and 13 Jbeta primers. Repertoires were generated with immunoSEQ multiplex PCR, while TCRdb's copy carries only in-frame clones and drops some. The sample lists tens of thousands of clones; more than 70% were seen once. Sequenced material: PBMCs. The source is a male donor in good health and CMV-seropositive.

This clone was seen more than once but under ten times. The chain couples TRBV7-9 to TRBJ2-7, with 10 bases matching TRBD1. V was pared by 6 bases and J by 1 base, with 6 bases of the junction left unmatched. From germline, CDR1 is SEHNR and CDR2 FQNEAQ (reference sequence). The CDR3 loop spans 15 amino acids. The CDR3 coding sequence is TGTGCCAGCAGTCCATGGGGACAGGGGTCCTACGAGCAGTACTTC. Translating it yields CASSPWGQGSYEQYF.

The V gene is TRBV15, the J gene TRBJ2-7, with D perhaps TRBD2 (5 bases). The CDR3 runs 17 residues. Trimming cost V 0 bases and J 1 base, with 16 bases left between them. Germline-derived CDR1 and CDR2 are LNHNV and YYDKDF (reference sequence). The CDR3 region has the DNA TGTGCCACCAGCAGAGATTATAGGAGGAGATTATCCTACGAGCAGTACTTC. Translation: CATSRDYRRRLSYEQYF.

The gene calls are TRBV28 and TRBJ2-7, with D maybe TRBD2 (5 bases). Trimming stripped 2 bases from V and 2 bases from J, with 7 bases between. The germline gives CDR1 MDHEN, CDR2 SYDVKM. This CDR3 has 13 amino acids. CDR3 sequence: CASSLGEPYEQYF. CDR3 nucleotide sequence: TGTGCCAGCAGTTTAGGGGAGCCCTACGAGCAGTACTTC.

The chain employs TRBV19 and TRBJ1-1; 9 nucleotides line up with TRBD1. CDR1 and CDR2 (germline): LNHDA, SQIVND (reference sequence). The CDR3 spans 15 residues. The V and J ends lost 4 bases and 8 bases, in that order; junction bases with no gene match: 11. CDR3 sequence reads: CASSTTGTGTGEAFF. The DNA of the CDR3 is TGTGCCAGTAGTACAACGGGGACAGGGACTGGCGAAGCTTTCTTT. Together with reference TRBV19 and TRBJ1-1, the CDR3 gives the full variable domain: DGGITQSPKYLFRKEGQNVTLSCEQNLNHDAMYWYRQDPGQGLRLIYYSQIVNDFQKGDIAEGYSVSREKKESFPLTVTSAQKNPTAFYLCASSTTGTGTGEAFFGQGTRLTVV.

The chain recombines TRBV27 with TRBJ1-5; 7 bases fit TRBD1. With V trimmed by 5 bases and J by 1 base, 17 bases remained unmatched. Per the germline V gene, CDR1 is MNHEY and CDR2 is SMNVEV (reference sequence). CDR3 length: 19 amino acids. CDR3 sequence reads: CASSTCTGVTYRSNQPQHF. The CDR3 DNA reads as TGTGCCAGCAGTACGTGCACAGGGGTAACCTACCGAAGCAATCAGCCCCAGCATTTT.

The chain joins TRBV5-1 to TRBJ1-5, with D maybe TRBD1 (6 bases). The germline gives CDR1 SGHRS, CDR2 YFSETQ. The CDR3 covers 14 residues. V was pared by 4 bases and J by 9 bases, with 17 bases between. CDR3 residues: CASSPGGASGPQHF. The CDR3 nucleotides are TGCGCCAGCAGCCCGGGGGGGGCATCCGGGCCCCAGCATTTT.

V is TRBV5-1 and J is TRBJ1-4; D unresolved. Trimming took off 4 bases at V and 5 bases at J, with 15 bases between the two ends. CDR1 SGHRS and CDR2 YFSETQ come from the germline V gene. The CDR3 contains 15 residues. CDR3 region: CASSPSTQDNEKLFF. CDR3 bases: TGCGCCAGCAGCCCCTCGACACAAGACAATGAAAAACTGTTTTTT.

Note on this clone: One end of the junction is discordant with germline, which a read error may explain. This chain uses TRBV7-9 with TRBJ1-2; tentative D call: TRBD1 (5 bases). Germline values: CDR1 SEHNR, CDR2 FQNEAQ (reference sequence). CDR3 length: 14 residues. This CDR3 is CASSLVGEESGCTF. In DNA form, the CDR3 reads TGTGCCAGCAGCTTAGTAGGGGAAGAAAGTGGCTGCACCTTC.

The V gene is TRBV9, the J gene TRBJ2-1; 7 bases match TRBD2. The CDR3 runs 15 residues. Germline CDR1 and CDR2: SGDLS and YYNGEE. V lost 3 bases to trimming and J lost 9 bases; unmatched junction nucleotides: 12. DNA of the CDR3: TGTGCCAGCAGCGCCCAAAGCGGGGTGGGTGGTGAGCAGTTCTTC. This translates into CASSAQSGVGGEQFF.

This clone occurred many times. DNA of the CDR3: TGTGCCATCAGTGAGTCGGGACTAGCTTACGAGCAGTACTTC. Protein sequence: CAISESGLAYEQYF. The chain is built from TRBV10-3 and TRBJ2-7; 9 nucleotides match TRBD2. The junction had 1 base not matched to a gene; V was cut back by 0 bases and J by 4 bases. CDR1 is ENHRY, CDR2 SYGVKD, per germline. CDR3 length: 14 amino acids.

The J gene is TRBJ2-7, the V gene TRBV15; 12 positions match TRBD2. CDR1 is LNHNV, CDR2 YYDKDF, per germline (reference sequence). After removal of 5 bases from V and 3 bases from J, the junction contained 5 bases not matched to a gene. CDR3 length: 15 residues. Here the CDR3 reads CATSQTTSGSYEQYF. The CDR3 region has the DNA TGTGCCACCAGCCAGACGACTAGCGGGAGCTACGAGCAGTACTTC.

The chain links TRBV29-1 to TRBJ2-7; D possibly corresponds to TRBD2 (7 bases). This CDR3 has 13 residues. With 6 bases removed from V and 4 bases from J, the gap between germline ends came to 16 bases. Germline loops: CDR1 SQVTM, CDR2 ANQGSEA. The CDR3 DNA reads TGCAGCGTCCTTGGGGGGGGCGGTTACGAGCAGTACTTC. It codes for CSVLGGGGYEQYF.

The DNA of the CDR3 is TGTGCCAGCTCACCAACAAGTGGAGACACTGAAGCTTTCTTT. It codes for CASSPTSGDTEAFF. The chain links TRBV18 to TRBJ1-1; D call uncertain. Trimming shortened V by 2 bases and J by 3 bases, and 10 bases separated the two germline ends. The CDR3 consists of 14 residues. Germline V gives CDR1 KGHSH, CDR2 LQKENI.

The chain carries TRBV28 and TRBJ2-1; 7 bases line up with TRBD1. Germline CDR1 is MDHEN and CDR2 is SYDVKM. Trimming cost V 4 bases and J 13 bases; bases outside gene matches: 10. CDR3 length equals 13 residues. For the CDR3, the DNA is TGTGCCAGCAGTTCCCCGGGACAGCAAATTCAGTTCTTC. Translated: CASSSPGQQIQFF.

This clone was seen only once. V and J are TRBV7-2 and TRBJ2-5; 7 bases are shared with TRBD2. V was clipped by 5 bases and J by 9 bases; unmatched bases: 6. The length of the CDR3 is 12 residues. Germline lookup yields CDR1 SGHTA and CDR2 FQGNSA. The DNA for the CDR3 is TGTGCCAGCAGCCGGCGGGGAGGGGCCCAGTACTTC. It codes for CASSRRGGAQYF. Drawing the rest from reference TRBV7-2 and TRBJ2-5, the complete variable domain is GAGVSQSPSNKVTEKGKDVELRCDPISGHTALYWYRQSLGQGLEFLIYFQGNSAPDKSGLPSDRFSAERTGGSVSTLTIQRTQQEDSAVYLCASSRRGGAQYFGPGTRLLVL.

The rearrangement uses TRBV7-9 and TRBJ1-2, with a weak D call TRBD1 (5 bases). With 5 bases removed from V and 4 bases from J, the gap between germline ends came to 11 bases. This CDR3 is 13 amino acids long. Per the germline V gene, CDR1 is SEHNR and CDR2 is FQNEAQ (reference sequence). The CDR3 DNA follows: TGTGCCAGCAGCCCCACGGGGGTCTATGGCTACACCTTC. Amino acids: CASSPTGVYGYTF. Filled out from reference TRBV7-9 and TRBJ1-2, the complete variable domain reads DTGVSQNPRHKITKRGQNVTFRCDPISEHNRLYWYRQTLGQGPEFLTYFQNEAQLEKSRLLSDRFSAERPKGSFSTLEIQRTEQGDSAMYLCASSPTGVYGYTFGSGTRLTVV.

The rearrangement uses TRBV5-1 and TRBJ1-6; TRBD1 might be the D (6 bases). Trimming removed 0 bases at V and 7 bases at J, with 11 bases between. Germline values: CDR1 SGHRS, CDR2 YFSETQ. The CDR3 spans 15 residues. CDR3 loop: CASSLGGQGNSPLHF. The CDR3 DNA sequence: TGCGCCAGCAGCTTGGGGGGACAAGGGAATTCACCCCTCCACTTT.

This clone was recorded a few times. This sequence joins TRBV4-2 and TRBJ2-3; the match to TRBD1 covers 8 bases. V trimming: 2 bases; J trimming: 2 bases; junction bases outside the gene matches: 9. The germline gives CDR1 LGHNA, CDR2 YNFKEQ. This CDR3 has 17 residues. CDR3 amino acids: CASSQSNRDRHTDTQYF. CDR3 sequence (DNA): TGTGCCAGCAGCCAATCCAACCGGGACAGGCACACAGATACGCAGTATTTT.